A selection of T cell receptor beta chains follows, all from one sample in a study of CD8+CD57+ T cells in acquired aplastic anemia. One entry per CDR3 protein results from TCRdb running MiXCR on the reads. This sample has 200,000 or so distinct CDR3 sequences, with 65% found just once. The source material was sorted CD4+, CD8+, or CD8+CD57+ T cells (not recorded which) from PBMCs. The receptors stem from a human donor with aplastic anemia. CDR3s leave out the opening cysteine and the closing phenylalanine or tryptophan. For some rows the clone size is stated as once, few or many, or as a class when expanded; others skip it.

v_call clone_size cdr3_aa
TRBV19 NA ASSILGARAEAF
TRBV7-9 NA ASSSTGGVRGSYGYT
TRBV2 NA ASSEPDTQY
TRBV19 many ASSIAGSSTDTQY
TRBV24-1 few ATSDFWDTQY
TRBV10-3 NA AISESQGNQPQH
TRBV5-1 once ASSVPTGSETQY
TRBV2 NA ASSGGPGTGTQY
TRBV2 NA ASTGARTSYEQY
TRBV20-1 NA SARDVLAGGLNEQF
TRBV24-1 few ATKTGENTEAF
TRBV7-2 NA ASSPWTSGSNEQF
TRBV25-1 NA ASSPHPGTTTPYEQY
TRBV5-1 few ASSLNGRYTQY
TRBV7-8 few ASSFRLQGGDTQY
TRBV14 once ASSQGREGYEQY
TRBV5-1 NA ASSSWDSYNEQF
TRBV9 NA ASSFWGTEAF
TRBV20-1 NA SASRINSPLH
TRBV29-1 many SVVLGGNTEAF
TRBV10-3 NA ASSSHTGTGVWEQY
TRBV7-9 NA ASSPRLLSGGANEQF
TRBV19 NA ASSPYLLGSHANTGELF
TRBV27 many ASSSGTGELF
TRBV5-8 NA ASSGTGRWNYGYT
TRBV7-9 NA ASSLNSGGGQPQH
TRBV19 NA ASSITGAPYNEQF
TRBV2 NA ASSEQSRLAGGAGELF
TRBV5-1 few ASSDGTGGYEQY
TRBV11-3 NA ASSLIAGETQY
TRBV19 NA ASWDSPNYGYT
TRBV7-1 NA ASSSSPDQPQH
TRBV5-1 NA ASSLQGGAGELF
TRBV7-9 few ASSTIAGDPYEQY
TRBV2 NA ASSTPGATEAF
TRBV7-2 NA ASSFVSPSISGQFGYT
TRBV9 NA ASSVNPRGNEQF
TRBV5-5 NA ASSLSGTANTEAF
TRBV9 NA ASSLDREDGYT
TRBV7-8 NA ASSLGLRGPYNEQY
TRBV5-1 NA ASREPGNTEAF
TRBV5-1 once ASSVGQSSGANVLT
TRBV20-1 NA SAKVGEQY
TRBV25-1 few ASSGIGKGTQY
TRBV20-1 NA SASPRNQGGYTDTQY
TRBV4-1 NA ASSQEPQGAYGYT